The 16 T cell receptor beta chains listed next were all sequenced from one sample in a study of shared clonotypes between healthy human individuals. The assay was immunoSEQ multiplex PCR, and TCRdb's table has in-frame clones only and misses some. The table shows about 2.4 million clones, with under 95% occurring only once. The sample consisted of naive CD4+ T cells from PBMCs. As for subset: CD45RA+ positively selected. The receptors originated from a man in his late teens or twenties in good health. Some clones in this sample may be carry-over from other donors' samples.

The chain uses TRBV5-5 and TRBJ2-5; tentatively, D is TRBD1 or TRBD2 (5 bases each). Trimming pared 0 bases from V and 5 bases from J, leaving 8 bases between. CDR1 is SGHKS, CDR2 YYEKEE, per germline (reference sequence). The CDR3 sequence is 13 residues long. The chain's CDR3 is CASSLGRDETQYF. Written as DNA, the CDR3 is TGTGCCAGCAGCTTGGGCAGGGACGAGACCCAGTACTTC.

The genes are TRBV5-1 and TRBJ2-3; D is uncertain. This CDR3 has 15 residues. The V and J ends lost 1 base and 0 bases respectively, with 9 bases between them. CDR1 is SGHRS, CDR2 YFSETQ, per germline. CDR3 loop: CASSLPETSTDTQYF. DNA of the CDR3: TGCGCCAGCAGCTTGCCTGAGACTAGCACAGATACGCAGTATTTT.

The gene calls are TRBV28 and TRBJ2-1; 11 nucleotides match TRBD2. J gave up 1 base and V 5 bases, and 4 bases lay outside the gene matches. The CDR3 is made up of 16 amino acids. Germline loops: CDR1 MDHEN, CDR2 SYDVKM. The CDR3 is CASSPSGRTSYNEQFF. The CDR3 DNA reads as TGTGCCAGCAGTCCTAGCGGGAGGACTTCCTACAATGAGCAGTTCTTC.

The chain joins TRBV6-5 to TRBJ1-1, with D maybe TRBD1 (6 bases). Trimming removed 1 base at V and 5 bases at J, with 14 bases between. Germline CDR1 reads MNHEY; CDR2 reads SVGAGI. There are 15 residues in the CDR3. The CDR3 spells CASSYWAGEGTEAFF. The CDR3 DNA reads TGTGCCAGCAGTTACTGGGCAGGGGAGGGGACTGAAGCTTTCTTT.

This clone was seen only once. The rearrangement uses TRBV18 and TRBJ2-3, with D possibly TRBD2 on 6 matching bases. V lost 0 bases to trimming and J lost 1 base, with 14 bases between them. CDR1 and CDR2 (germline): KGHSH, LQKENI. This CDR3 has 17 amino acids. The CDR3 bases are TGTGCCAGCTCACCACCGGGACGGGAGAGAGGCACAGATACGCAGTATTTT. Amino acids: CASSPPGRERGTDTQYF. Supplemented by reference TRBV18 and TRBJ2-3, the full variable domain reads NAGVMQNPRHLVRRRGQEARLRCSPMKGHSHVYWYRQLPEEGLKFMVYLQKENIIDESGMPKERFSAEFPKEGPSILRIQQVVRGDSAAYFCASSPPGRERGTDTQYFGPGTRLTVL.

V usage is TRBV7-3 and J usage is TRBJ2-7; TRBD1 matches at 9 bases. The CDR3 is 19 amino acids. The V gene end was trimmed by 2 bases and the J gene end by 4 bases; junction bases not matched to a gene: 18. From germline, CDR1 is SGHTA and CDR2 FQGTGA. The CDR3 reads CASSLGRLASRDRVYEQYF. CDR3 nucleotides: TGTGCCAGCAGCTTAGGCCGACTCGCGAGCCGGGACAGGGTATACGAGCAGTACTTC.

This clone was picked up one time. J is TRBJ1-5 and V is TRBV19; 7 bases line up with TRBD1. Germline V gene sequence: CDR1 LNHDA, CDR2 SQIVND (reference sequence). CDR3 length: 13 amino acids. After removal of 5 bases from V and 7 bases from J, the junction contained 5 bases not matched to a gene. CDR3 residues: CASSVDRAQPQHF. CDR3 DNA sequence: TGTGCCAGTAGTGTCGACAGGGCCCAGCCCCAGCATTTT.

The chain has TRBV4-1 and TRBJ1-2; 7 nucleotides agree with TRBD1. The CDR3 extends over 17 amino acids. Germline CDR1 is MGHRA and CDR2 is YSYEKL. V lost 0 bases and J lost 5; bases outside the gene matches: 12. This CDR3 reads CASSQDTGELIRYGYTF. Here the CDR3 DNA reads TGCGCCAGCAGCCAAGATACAGGGGAGTTGATTCGGTATGGCTACACCTTC.

The chain has TRBV27 and TRBJ1-2; no definite D call. There are 14 residues in the CDR3. V lost 3 bases, J lost 1 base, and 9 bases lay in between. Germline loops: CDR1 MNHEY, CDR2 SMNVEV (reference sequence). In DNA, the CDR3 is TGTGCCAGCAGTTTCAGTAGGGATAACTATGGCTACACCTTC. Translation: CASSFSRDNYGYTF.

The chain recombines TRBV10-1 with TRBJ2-7, with D perhaps TRBD2 (5 bases). CDR1 is WNHNN and CDR2 is SYGVQD in the germline V gene (reference sequence). Trimming shortened V by 7 bases and J by 12 bases, and 16 bases separated the two germline ends. The CDR3 consists of 11 residues. The CDR3 DNA sequence: TGCGCCAGCAAAGCGGCAGTTCGGGCGTACTTC. Translation gives CASKAAVRAYF.

The chain joins TRBV5-4 to TRBJ2-3, with a possible D match to TRBD1 (6 bases). The V end lost 4 bases, the J end lost 4 bases, and 19 bases lay between the germline ends. The CDR3 loop spans 16 amino acids. Germline V gene sequence: CDR1 SGHNT, CDR2 YYREEE (reference sequence). The CDR3 region has the DNA TGTGCCAGCAGCCTCGGGACGGGGTCAGGGGCAGATACGCAGTATTTT. As protein: CASSLGTGSGADTQYF. Using reference TRBV5-4 and TRBJ2-3 for the parts outside the CDR3, the full variable domain is ETGVTQSPTHLIKTRGQQVTLRCSSQSGHNTVSWYQQALGQGPQFIFQYYREEENGRGNFPPRFSGLQFPNYSSELNVNALELDDSALYLCASSLGTGSGADTQYFGPGTRLTVL.

V and J are TRBV27 and TRBJ1-2; D is undetermined. CDR1 is MNHEY and CDR2 is SMNVEV in the germline V gene (reference sequence). V was cut by 2 bases and J by 4 bases, with 11 bases left in between. The CDR3 length is 14 residues. CDR3: CASSLLRRPYGYTF. The CDR3 DNA sequence: TGTGCCAGCAGTTTACTCCGGCGTCCCTATGGCTACACCTTC.

V and J are TRBV28 and TRBJ1-5; D gene unclear. In germline, CDR1 is MDHEN, CDR2 SYDVKM. The CDR3 is 16 amino acids. Trimming pared 8 bases from V and 4 bases from J, leaving 21 bases between. The CDR3 sequence is CASGKRLISRNQPQHF. For the CDR3, the DNA is TGTGCCAGCGGAAAGCGACTGATCTCTCGAAATCAGCCCCAGCATTTT.

Only one count was recorded for this clone. The J gene is TRBJ2-1, the V gene TRBV6-1, with D perhaps matching TRBD2 (6 bases). This CDR3 comprises 11 residues. Germline assignment: CDR1 MNHNS and CDR2 SASEGT. V lost 5 bases, J lost 11 bases, and 10 bases lay in between. CDR3 coding DNA: TGTGCCAGCAGTTATGCGGGAAAGCAGTTCTTC. This sequence encodes CASSYAGKQFF.

This CDR3 is CAITGTQETQYF. Here the CDR3 DNA reads TGTGCCATCACCGGGACCCAAGAGACCCAGTACTTC. V usage is TRBV5-4 and J usage is TRBJ2-5; D tentatively reads TRBD1 or TRBD2 (5 bases each). Germline CDR1 reads SGHNT; CDR2 reads YYREEE (reference sequence). This CDR3 region has 12 residues. The V gene lost 9 bases and the J gene lost 1 base, with 10 bases spanning the gap.

This clone appeared a single time. The genes are TRBV9 and TRBJ2-1; TRBD2 agrees at 9 bases. With 0 bases clipped from V and 10 bases from J, the junction kept 8 bases outside the gene matches. CDR1 is SGDLS and CDR2 is YYNGEE in the germline V gene. The CDR3 is 15 amino acids. In nucleotides, the CDR3 is TGTGCCAGCAGCGTAGAGCCTAGCGGGATGGTGGAGCAGTTCTTC. Amino acids: CASSVEPSGMVEQFF.